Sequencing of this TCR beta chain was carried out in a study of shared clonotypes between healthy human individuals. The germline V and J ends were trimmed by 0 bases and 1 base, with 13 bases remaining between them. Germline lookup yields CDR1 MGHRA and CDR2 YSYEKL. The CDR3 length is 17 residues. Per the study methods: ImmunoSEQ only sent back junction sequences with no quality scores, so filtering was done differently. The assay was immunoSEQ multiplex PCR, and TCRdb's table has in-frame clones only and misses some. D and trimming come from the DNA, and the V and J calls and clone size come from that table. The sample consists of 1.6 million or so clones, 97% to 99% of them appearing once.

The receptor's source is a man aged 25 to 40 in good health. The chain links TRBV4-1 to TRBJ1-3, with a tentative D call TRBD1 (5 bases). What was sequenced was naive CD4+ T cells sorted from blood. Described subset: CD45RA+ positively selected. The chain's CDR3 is CASSQERLGGSGNTIYF. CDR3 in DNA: TGCGCCAGCAGCCAAGAACGCTTGGGGGGATCTGGAAACACCATATATTTT.